These 13 T cell receptor beta chains share one sample of origin, sequenced in a study of memory CD4+ T cells and cytomegalovirus serostatus. The sort gate was single viable CD3+CD4+CD8-CD45RO+ cells for memory CD4+ T cells. TCRdb's copy holds only in-frame clones and misses some; the assay was immunoSEQ multiplex PCR. The sample has roughly 50,000 clones, less than 85% seen once; the top ten hold about 0.5%. The sample was memory CD4+ T cells from blood. These receptors all come from an adult in good health and CMV-seronegative. Some clones in this sample may be carry-over from other donors' samples.

The V call is TRBV30, the J call TRBJ2-7; tentatively, D is TRBD2 (6 bases). Deletions cut 7 bases from V and 11 bases from J, with 18 bases between. Germline loops: CDR1 GTSNPN, CDR2 SVGIG (reference sequence). The CDR3 has 11 amino acids. The CDR3 loop reads CALGGSREKYF. The CDR3 coding sequence is TGTGCCTTAGGAGGGAGCAGAGAAAAGTACTTC. The whole variable domain, filled in from reference TRBV30 and TRBJ2-7, reads SQTIHQWPATLVQPVGSPLSLECTVEGTSNPNLYWYRQAAGRGLQLLFYSVGIGQISSEVPQNLSASRPQDRQFILSSKKLLLSDSGFYLCALGGSREKYFGPGTRLTVT.

CDR3 DNA: TGTGCCAGCATCCCCGGCGGTGGCGGAAACACCATATATTTT. Protein product: CASIPGGGGNTIYF. The V call is TRBV28, the J call TRBJ1-3; D gene unclear. V lost 7 bases and J lost 4, with 14 bases in between. This CDR3 contains 14 residues. Germline-derived CDR1 and CDR2 are MDHEN and SYDVKM.

This chain connects TRBV4-3 to TRBJ1-5; the D is unclear. V was shortened by 4 bases and J by 1 base, with 5 bases between the two germline ends. The CDR3 length is 13 residues. The germline gives CDR1 LGHNA, CDR2 YSLEER. CDR3 loop: CASSLDSNQPQHF. CDR3 coding DNA: TGCGCCAGCAGCCTGGACAGCAATCAGCCCCAGCATTTT.

J is TRBJ2-2 and V is TRBV14; 7 bases fit TRBD1. Germline-derived CDR1 and CDR2 are SGHDN and FVKESK. J lost 1 base, V lost 5 bases, and 7 bases had no gene match. There are 16 residues in the CDR3. For the CDR3, the DNA is TGTGCCAGCAGCGAAAGACGGACAGGGAACACCGGGGAGCTGTTTTTT. This sequence encodes CASSERRTGNTGELFF.

CDR3 coding DNA: TGTGCCAGCAGGCCGGGACTAGCGGGAGGGCCGAAAAGGGTAGATACGCAGTATTTT. Protein: CASRPGLAGGPKRVDTQYF. The genes are TRBV28 and TRBJ2-3; TRBD2 matches 16 bases. Germline V gene sequence: CDR1 MDHEN, CDR2 SYDVKM. The trim removed 6 bases at V and 5 bases at J, leaving 14 bases unmatched. This CDR3 region has 19 residues.

This clone has a handful of counts. V is TRBV19 and J is TRBJ1-2; TRBD1 agrees at 8 bases. Trimming removed 6 bases from V and 8 bases from J; junction bases left unmatched: 5. CDR1 LNHDA and CDR2 SQIVND come from the germline V gene (reference sequence). This CDR3 has 12 residues. Here the CDR3 reads CASSTQGVGYTF. CDR3 coding DNA: TGTGCCAGTAGCACACAGGGGGTCGGCTACACCTTC.

This clone was seen a handful of times. The rearrangement uses TRBV5-4 and TRBJ2-1; possibly TRBD1 or TRBD2 for D (6 bases each). The germline gives CDR1 SGHNT, CDR2 YYREEE (reference sequence). The CDR3 is made up of 19 amino acids. Deletions cut 0 bases from V and 0 bases from J, with 19 bases between. The CDR3 reads CASSLAERGLTSSYNEQFF. The CDR3 DNA reads as TGTGCCAGCAGCTTGGCTGAACGGGGGCTGACGAGCTCCTACAATGAGCAGTTCTTC. Full variable domain (rest looked up from reference TRBV5-4 and TRBJ2-1): ETGVTQSPTHLIKTRGQQVTLRCSSQSGHNTVSWYQQALGQGPQFIFQYYREEENGRGNFPPRFSGLQFPNYSSELNVNALELDDSALYLCASSLAERGLTSSYNEQFFGPGTRLTVL.

V and J are TRBV29-1 and TRBJ1-2; D might be TRBD1 (5 bases). The CDR3 covers 14 residues. V was shortened by 6 bases and J by 1 base, with 15 bases between the two germline ends. Looked up from germline, CDR1 is SQVTM and CDR2 is ANQGSEA. The CDR3 reads CSVWGRGVNYGYTF. The CDR3 nucleotides read TGCAGCGTGTGGGGACGGGGGGTTAACTATGGCTACACCTTC.

The chain employs TRBV4-3 and TRBJ2-5; 7 bases line up with TRBD2. Germline CDR1 reads LGHNA; CDR2 reads YSLEER. This CDR3 contains 12 residues. Losses at the gene ends were 4 bases for V and 7 bases for J; bases not matched to a gene: 3. This chain's CDR3 is CASSLGEGTQYF. CDR3 sequence (DNA): TGCGCCAGCAGCCTCGGGGAGGGGACCCAGTACTTC.

This clone appeared a single time. V is TRBV2 and J is TRBJ2-3; 10 bases line up with TRBD2. CDR3 length: 15 residues. The V and J ends lost 5 bases and 4 bases, in that order; junction bases with no gene match: 6. From germline, CDR1 is SNHLY and CDR2 FYNNEI. CDR3 protein: CASSFFGTSADTQYF. The CDR3 nucleotides are TGTGCCAGCAGTTTTTTCGGGACTAGCGCAGATACGCAGTATTTT.

The rearrangement joins TRBV29-1 to TRBJ1-4; 7 positions agree with TRBD1. This CDR3 contains 13 residues. Germline loops: CDR1 SQVTM, CDR2 ANQGSEA. Trimming at V came to 7 bases and at J to 4 bases, leaving 6 bases not matched to a gene. CDR3 loop: CSGRDSFNEKLFF. The CDR3 coding sequence is TGCAGCGGACGGGACAGTTTTAATGAAAAACTGTTTTTT.

The J gene is TRBJ2-5, the V gene TRBV9; 8 nucleotides agree with TRBD2. With 0 bases clipped from V and 2 bases from J, the junction kept 0 bases outside the gene matches. The CDR3 consists of 14 residues. Germline V gene sequence: CDR1 SGDLS, CDR2 YYNGEE. This CDR3 reads CASSVAGGQETQYF. The CDR3, as DNA: TGTGCCAGCAGCGTAGCGGGAGGGCAAGAGACCCAGTACTTC.

The V and J genes are TRBV28 and TRBJ1-6, with unresolved D. The germline CDR1 and CDR2 sequences are MDHEN and SYDVKM. V shed 6 bases and J shed 10 bases, with 13 bases lying between them. CDR3 length: 13 residues. This CDR3 is CASRVPGPSPLHF. Here the CDR3 DNA reads TGTGCCAGCAGAGTCCCCGGCCCATCACCCCTCCACTTT.